These T cell receptor beta chains were read from a single sample in a study of blood T cell repertoires in COVID-19. The repertoire was sequenced with immunoSEQ multiplex PCR; TCRdb's copy has only in-frame clones and lacks some. The data show 250,000 to 350,000 clones, 90% seen once. The specimen sequenced was PBMCs or T cells enriched from blood (not recorded which). The receptors were sampled from a young woman with acute COVID-19. The CDR3 runs from the conserved cysteine through the conserved F or W. Each record gives: clone size, V gene, D gene, J gene, CDR3 protein, CDR3 DNA. A D gene is named only where the DNA matches it firmly. Size is stated for part of the rows, as once, few or many counts, or as a class when the clone is expanded.

size: NA; V: TRBV5-1; D: NA; J: TRBJ2-3; CDR3: CASSGGTDSTDTQYF; DNA: TGCGCCAGCAGCGGAGGGACAGACAGCACAGATACGCAGTATTTT
size: NA; V: TRBV5-1; D: TRBD2; J: TRBJ2-3; CDR3: CASSLLGVAGTSTDTQYF; DNA: TGCGCCAGCAGCTTGTTAGGGGTAGCGGGTACTAGCACAGATACGCAGTATTTT
size: NA; V: TRBV3-1/TRBV3-2; D: TRBD1; J: TRBJ1-6; CDR3: CASSPGQAGGSPLHF; DNA: TGTGCCAGCAGCCCTGGACAGGCGGGAGGTTCACCCCTCCACTTT
size: NA; V: TRBV5-4; D: TRBD1; J: TRBJ2-7; CDR3: CASSVWQGVSYEQYF; DNA: TGTGCCAGCAGCGTGTGGCAGGGGGTCTCCTACGAGCAGTACTTC
size: NA; V: TRBV10-3; D: NA; J: TRBJ1-1; CDR3: CAIRGGNTEAFF; DNA: TGTGCCATCAGGGGAGGGAACACTGAAGCTTTCTTT
size: NA; V: TRBV3-1/TRBV3-2; D: NA; J: TRBJ2-3; CDR3: CASSQPARPDTQYF; DNA: TGTGCCAGCAGCCAACCGGCTAGACCAGATACGCAGTATTTT
size: NA; V: TRBV5-4; D: NA; J: TRBJ2-6; CDR3: CASSLDQSGANVLTF; DNA: TGTGCCAGCAGCTTGGACCAGTCTGGGGCCAACGTCCTGACTTTC
size: NA; V: TRBV7-9; D: NA; J: TRBJ1-2; CDR3: CASSVMTGTYGYTF; DNA: TGTGCCAGCAGCGTCATGACAGGAACCTATGGCTACACCTTC
size: NA; V: TRBV12-3/TRBV12-4; D: NA; J: TRBJ1-6; CDR3: CASSLSRNSPLHF; DNA: TGTGCCAGCAGTCTCTCGAGGAATTCACCCCTCCACTTT
size: NA; V: TRBV30; D: NA; J: TRBJ2-7; CDR3: CASIAEGPYSGEQYF; DNA: TGTGCCTCCATTGCCGAAGGACCCTATTCGGGGGAGCAGTACTTC
size: NA; V: TRBV10-2; D: NA; J: TRBJ2-1; CDR3: CASSESTGYNEQFF; DNA: TGCGCCAGCAGTGAGTCAACCGGGTACAATGAGCAGTTCTTC
size: NA; V: TRBV7-9; D: NA; J: TRBJ1-4; CDR3: CASSLGGGSEKLFF; DNA: TGTGCCAGCAGCTTAGGGGGCGGCTCCGAAAAACTGTTTTTT
size: NA; V: TRBV6-4; D: NA; J: TRBJ1-2; CDR3: CASSLTGTGQGGYTF; DNA: TGTGCCAGCAGTCTTACCGGGACCGGGCAGGGGGGCTACACCTTC
size: NA; V: TRBV9; D: TRBD2; J: TRBJ2-1; CDR3: CASSVGAGGSSYNEQFF; DNA: TGTGCCAGCAGCGTAGGGGCGGGGGGCAGCTCCTACAATGAGCAGTTCTTC
size: NA; V: TRBV18; D: TRBD2; J: TRBJ2-1; CDR3: CASSPPGLAGIYNEQFF; DNA: TGTGCCAGCTCACCTCCAGGACTAGCGGGGATCTACAATGAGCAGTTCTTC
size: NA; V: TRBV7-2; D: NA; J: TRBJ1-4; CDR3: CASSLNEKLFF; DNA: TGTGCCAGCAGTCTTAATGAAAAACTGTTTTTT
size: NA; V: TRBV19; D: NA; J: TRBJ2-3; CDR3: CASSIGGADTQYF; DNA: TGTGCCAGTAGTATCGGGGGAGCAGATACGCAGTATTTT
size: NA; V: TRBV25-1; D: NA; J: TRBJ1-1; CDR3: CASSEYWAGTEAFF; DNA: TGTGCCAGCAGTGAATACTGGGCCGGTACTGAAGCTTTCTTT
size: NA; V: TRBV24-1; D: TRBD2; J: TRBJ2-1; CDR3: CATSVAGAGLNEQFF; DNA: TGTGCCACCAGTGTAGCTGGAGCGGGGCTGAATGAGCAGTTCTTC
size: NA; V: TRBV25-1; D: NA; J: TRBJ1-1; CDR3: CASSDLDKTRAFF; DNA: TGTGCCAGCAGTGACCTCGATAAAACCCGGGCTTTCTTT
size: NA; V: TRBV27; D: TRBD1; J: TRBJ2-6; CDR3: CATTPRTGYLSGANVLTF; DNA: TGTGCCACCACTCCCCGGACAGGTTACTTGTCTGGGGCCAACGTCCTGACTTTC
size: once; V: TRBV5-1; D: NA; J: TRBJ1-1; CDR3: CASSLGAGAATEAFF; DNA: TGCGCCAGCAGCTTGGGTGCGGGGGCGGCGACTGAAGCTTTCTTT
size: once; V: TRBV19; D: TRBD1; J: TRBJ1-1; CDR3: CASSRTGGFEAFF; DNA: TGTGCCAGTAGCCGGACAGGGGGGTTTGAAGCTTTCTTT
size: once; V: TRBV7-9; D: TRBD1; J: TRBJ2-7; CDR3: CASSLGQGIVYEQYF; DNA: TGTGCCAGCAGCTTAGGACAGGGGATCGTCTACGAGCAGTACTTC
size: NA; V: TRBV27; D: NA; J: TRBJ2-3; CDR3: CASSLVSQGSDTQYF; DNA: TGTGCCAGCAGTTTAGTTTCGCAGGGTAGTGATACGCAGTATTTT
size: NA; V: TRBV24-1; D: NA; J: TRBJ2-1; CDR3: CATSDLRDTYNEQFF; DNA: TGTGCCACCAGTGATTTGCGGGACACATACAATGAGCAGTTCTTC
size: NA; V: TRBV19; D: TRBD2; J: TRBJ2-3; CDR3: CASSIPRSGRTDTQYF; DNA: TGTGCCAGTAGTATCCCAAGGAGCGGGAGAACAGATACGCAGTATTTT
size: once; V: TRBV19; D: NA; J: TRBJ1-1; CDR3: CASSSRGWGTEAFF; DNA: TGTGCCAGTAGTTCCAGGGGTTGGGGCACTGAAGCTTTCTTT
size: NA; V: TRBV2; D: TRBD1; J: TRBJ1-6; CDR3: CATEDRAFLNSPLHF; DNA: TGTGCCACCGAGGACAGGGCTTTCTTAAATTCACCCCTCCACTTT
size: NA; V: TRBV25-1; D: NA; J: TRBJ1-1; CDR3: CASSDTGHHTEAFF; DNA: TGTGCCAGCAGTGATACAGGACATCACACTGAAGCTTTCTTT
size: NA; V: TRBV2; D: NA; J: TRBJ2-2; CDR3: CASSFERTGELFF; DNA: TGTGCCAGCAGTTTTGAGCGGACCGGGGAGCTGTTTTTT
size: NA; V: TRBV28; D: TRBD2; J: TRBJ2-7; CDR3: CASTLGGTSVYEQYF; DNA: TGTGCCAGCACCCTCGGCGGGACTAGCGTCTACGAGCAGTACTTC
size: NA; V: TRBV12-3/TRBV12-4; D: NA; J: TRBJ1-1; CDR3: CASSLDFSLEAFF; DNA: TGTGCCAGCAGTTTAGACTTTTCCCTTGAAGCTTTCTTT
size: NA; V: TRBV5-1; D: TRBD1; J: TRBJ1-2; CDR3: CASSHDRGAGYTF; DNA: TGCGCCAGCAGCCATGACAGGGGGGCTGGCTACACCTTC
size: NA; V: TRBV27; D: NA; J: TRBJ2-7; CDR3: CASSLGLAGPYEQYF; DNA: TGTGCCAGCAGCCTAGGCCTTGCGGGACCCTACGAGCAGTACTTC
size: once; V: TRBV29-1; D: NA; J: TRBJ1-2; CDR3: CSVVQSMRGYTF; DNA: TGCAGCGTTGTTCAGAGCATGAGGGGCTACACCTTC
size: NA; V: TRBV19; D: TRBD2; J: TRBJ2-7; CDR3: CASSIGLDPKQYF; DNA: TGTGCCAGTAGTATTGGACTAGATCCGAAGCAGTACTTC
size: NA; V: TRBV3-1/TRBV3-2; D: NA; J: TRBJ2-5; CDR3: CASRTGVGETQYF; DNA: TGTGCCAGCAGAACCGGGGTGGGCGAGACCCAGTACTTC
size: NA; V: TRBV12-3/TRBV12-4; D: NA; J: TRBJ2-1; CDR3: CASRAGSYNEQFF; DNA: TGTGCCAGCAGAGCCGGGAGCTACAATGAGCAGTTCTTC
size: NA; V: TRBV5-5; D: TRBD1; J: TRBJ1-5; CDR3: CASSLDWTGVQPQHF; DNA: TGTGCCAGCAGCTTGGATTGGACAGGGGTTCAGCCCCAGCATTTT
size: NA; V: TRBV9; D: TRBD1; J: TRBJ1-3; CDR3: CASSVDRVDTIYF; DNA: TGTGCCAGCAGCGTGGACAGGGTGGACACCATATATTTT
size: NA; V: TRBV28; D: NA; J: TRBJ1-5; CDR3: CASSFSAESQPQHF; DNA: TGTGCCAGCAGTTTCAGCGCCGAGAGTCAGCCCCAGCATTTT
size: NA; V: TRBV27; D: NA; J: TRBJ2-7; CDR3: CASSLGLYSYEQYF; DNA: TGTGCCAGCAGTTTAGGACTCTACTCCTACGAGCAGTACTTC
size: NA; V: TRBV10-3; D: NA; J: TRBJ2-5; CDR3: CAISGREETQYF; DNA: TGTGCCATCAGTGGGAGGGAGGAGACCCAGTACTTC
size: many; V: TRBV14; D: NA; J: TRBJ2-3; CDR3: CASSQANGAQYF; DNA: TGTGCCAGCAGCCAAGCGAACGGAGCGCAGTATTTT
size: once; V: TRBV15; D: NA; J: TRBJ2-7; CDR3: CATRVRDEQYF; DNA: TGTGCCACCAGAGTACGGGACGAGCAGTACTTC
size: NA; V: TRBV12-3/TRBV12-4; D: NA; J: TRBJ1-4; CDR3: CASSLTVREKLFF; DNA: TGTGCCAGCAGTTTAACTGTGAGAGAAAAACTGTTTTTT
size: once; V: TRBV27; D: TRBD1; J: TRBJ1-1; CDR3: CASSLRTGEAFF; DNA: TGTGCCAGCAGTTTAAGGACAGGGGAAGCTTTCTTT
size: NA; V: TRBV28; D: TRBD1; J: TRBJ1-2; CDR3: CASSFGTGEGYTF; DNA: TGTGCCAGCAGTTTTGGGACAGGGGAGGGCTACACCTTC
size: few; V: TRBV23-1; D: NA; J: TRBJ2-6; CDR3: CASSQSDQGHSGANVLTF; DNA: TGCGCCAGCAGTCAATCTGATCAGGGCCACTCTGGGGCCAACGTCCTGACTTTC
size: NA; V: TRBV9; D: NA; J: TRBJ1-2; CDR3: CASSAGNYGYTF; DNA: TGTGCCAGCAGCGCAGGTAACTATGGCTACACCTTC
size: few; V: TRBV6-5; D: TRBD1; J: TRBJ1-1; CDR3: CASTYGTGLNTEAFF; DNA: TGTGCCAGCACCTACGGGACAGGGTTGAACACTGAAGCTTTCTTT
size: NA; V: TRBV6-5; D: TRBD1; J: TRBJ2-3; CDR3: CASSYSPGQGPDTQYF; DNA: TGTGCCAGCAGTTACTCCCCGGGACAGGGCCCAGATACGCAGTATTTT
size: NA; V: TRBV28; D: TRBD1; J: TRBJ1-3; CDR3: CASGQGTGNTIYF; DNA: TGTGCCAGCGGACAGGGGACTGGAAACACCATATATTTT
size: once; V: TRBV7-9; D: NA; J: TRBJ2-3; CDR3: CASSFQDSTDTQYF; DNA: TGTGCCAGCAGCTTTCAGGATAGCACAGATACGCAGTATTTT
size: NA; V: TRBV11-2; D: TRBD2; J: TRBJ2-7; CDR3: CASRPLAGARAEQYF; DNA: TGTGCCAGCAGACCCCTAGCGGGGGCTCGGGCCGAGCAGTACTTC
size: NA; V: TRBV9; D: NA; J: TRBJ1-6; CDR3: CASSLTDLNSPLHF; DNA: TGTGCCAGCAGCCTGACAGACCTAAATTCACCCCTCCACTTT
size: NA; V: TRBV10-2; D: NA; J: TRBJ2-1; CDR3: CASGTRPYNEQFF; DNA: TGCGCCAGCGGTACTAGACCTTACAATGAGCAGTTCTTC
size: NA; V: TRBV5-1; D: TRBD1; J: TRBJ2-5; CDR3: CASEETGGMETQYF; DNA: TGCGCCAGCGAGGAGACAGGGGGTATGGAGACCCAGTACTTC
size: once; V: TRBV28; D: TRBD2; J: TRBJ2-2; CDR3: CASSSPGLAGGLTGELFF; DNA: TGTGCCAGCAGTTCCCCGGGACTAGCGGGAGGCCTCACCGGGGAGCTGTTTTTT